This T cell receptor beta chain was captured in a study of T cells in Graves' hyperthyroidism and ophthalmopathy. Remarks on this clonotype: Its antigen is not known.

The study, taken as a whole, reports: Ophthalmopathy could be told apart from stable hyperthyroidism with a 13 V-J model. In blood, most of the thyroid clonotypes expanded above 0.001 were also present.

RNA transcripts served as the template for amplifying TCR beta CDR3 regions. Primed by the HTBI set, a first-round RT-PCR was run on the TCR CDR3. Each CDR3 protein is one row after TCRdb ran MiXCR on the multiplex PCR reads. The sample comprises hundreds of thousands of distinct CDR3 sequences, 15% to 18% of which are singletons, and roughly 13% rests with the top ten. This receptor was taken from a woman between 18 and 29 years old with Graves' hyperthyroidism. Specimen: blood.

The CDR3 DNA is TGTGCCACCAGCAGAGCCCCTCTGGGACAGGGACTCTACGAGCAGTACTTC. Amino acid sequence: CATSRAPLGQGLYEQYF. The chain couples TRBV15 to TRBJ2-7, with 9 positions matching TRBD1. The germline V gene has CDR1 LNHNV and CDR2 YYDKDF (reference sequence). V shed 1 base, J shed 3 bases, and the junction held 10 bases outside the gene matches. The CDR3 has 17 amino acids.